This TCR beta chain was obtained from a study of cytomegalovirus exposure and HLA in healthy donors (dated by TCRdb to the late 2010s). Concerning the study at large: An earlier analysis of some 600 of the donors reported over 250 Gb of sequence data and 90 million to 120 million unique TCR beta sequences obtained from around 170 million T cells. An early release covering roughly 580 HLA-typed donors comprised approximately 290 gigabases of sequencing data and approximately 80 million unique TCR sequences. Roughly five DR-DQ haplotypes were treated as single units for association and clustering because of strong linkage in the cohort. An earlier analysis of around 540 of the donors applied high-throughput TCR beta sequencing to assess whether each TCR beta V gene segment acted as functional or pseudogenic. Donor age, sex, ethnicity and CMV serostatus were compiled together with the repertoire data. Using immunosequencing, the study profiled T cell repertoires from about 610 subjects and related those repertoires to cytomegalovirus serostatus. HLA typing covered class I and class II loci at four-digit resolution. The study aimed to test whether cataloging public T cell receptors could reveal signatures of past pathogen exposure. The number of typed donors differed by locus: roughly 620-640 for A, B, C, DRB1 and DQB1; approximately 530 for DQA1; roughly 600 for DPA1; and some 430 for DPB1. Genome-wide SNP genotypes for about 65% of the roughly 700 donors were used in a later genetic analysis, which treated that subset as a discovery cohort. All discovery cohort repertoires had been generated on a single sequencing platform. Among the roughly 380 genotyped donors, more than 70% belonged to the genetic ancestry cluster associated with self-reported Caucasian donors. Among 398 genotyped donors of the cohort, an average of roughly 240,000 unique TCR beta nucleotide sequences were sequenced per donor, 15% to 20% of them non-productive. To predict cytomegalovirus infection status, the study combined high-throughput TCR immunosequencing, statistical association of individual TCRs with disease status, and machine learning. In the later analysis, no new phenotypic data were used to find candidate immune exposures; instead, reliance was placed on TCR beta sequences and their occurrence across donors. A later analysis re-examined previously published TCR beta repertoires from about 700 donors and added high-resolution HLA genotyping to investigate patterns of TCR occurrence. In addition to the first cohort of approximately 670 subjects, a separate validation cohort of 120 different subjects was used. The paper's findings and limits, for the study overall: A further reported finding was that TCR beta sequences accurately predicted the HLA-A and HLA-B alleles for most subjects in the first cohort. The authors suggested that the approach could potentially be generalized to other disease states and immunological phenotypes. Correlated functional status among segregating V segments might reflect linkage disequilibrium, but an unknown experimental factor could not be ruled out. In an earlier analysis of approximately 600 of the donors, most TCR beta V segments were observed in productive rearrangements about 87% or about 30% of the time, broadly matching IMGT annotations. Some IMGT-functional V segments, including TRBV6-2 and TRBV6-3, could not be distinguished by the 87-base-pair reads and were therefore excluded. The only immune exposure information available for the cohort was CMV serostatus. According to a later analysis, parvovirus B19, influenza, CMV and Epstein-Barr virus appeared linked to several top co-occurrence clusters. Over 15 rarely observed V segments, including chromosome 9 orphons, were excluded from the earlier analysis of about 610 of the donors because counts were too low. When HLA alleles, especially DR and DQ, strongly co-occurred, attributing TCR associations to individual alleles was difficult. Sequencing depth was assumed to be roughly uniform across donors in the presence/absence analyses, though that assumption may not hold. The study gave a list of some 150 TCR beta chains associated with cytomegalovirus. While some public TCRs were present in many individuals, most TCR sequences turned up only very rarely across donors. A later analysis associated about 17,000 TCR beta sequences with specific HLA alleles at a false discovery rate of 0.05. In a later analysis, most CMV-associated TCR beta chains were found to appear HLA-restricted, with HLA associations seemingly driven largely by CMV exposure. In a later genetic analysis, a missense DCLRE1C variant was associated with V-gene and J-gene trimming of TCR beta chains, and the association was replicated in an independent cohort. The classifier was reported to diagnose cytomegalovirus status with high specificity and sensitivity in both the original and validation cohorts. In a later analysis, the rate of TCR association differed among HLA loci, with DRB1 alleles having the most associated TCRs and HLA-C alleles having the fewest. The sequencing pipeline was judged likely to have produced a cluster of highly shared sequence variants as a technical artifact. Only TCR beta chains were sequenced in this cohort, and the absence of alpha or paired-chain data limited detectable features. Three of the identified cytomegalovirus-associated TCR beta chains were confirmed in vitro to be specific for cytomegalovirus antigens. Because HLA typing was unavailable for some donors at each locus, only the typed subset was used in association tests. According to a later genetic analysis, donors in an Asian-associated ancestry cluster had fewer N-insertions in productive TCRs than the approximately 700-donor mean. A later analysis found that HLA-associated TCR beta chains were more clonally expanded and had lower generation probabilities than equally common non-associated chains.

Library preparation employed the immunoSEQ multiplex PCR assay. For the multiplex PCR, a mixture combining 60 forward primers for TCR Vbeta segments and 13 reverse primers for TCR Jbeta segments was used. The CDR3 region of rearranged TCR beta genes was amplified from genomic DNA with a multiplex PCR assay. The amplified TCR beta libraries were sequenced on the Illumina HiSeq System as 87-base-pair reads. As for the authors' bioinformatics: A later analysis tallied 70 million to 100 million unique TCR beta chains across the 640 or so repertoires, and around 10 million of those chains were shared by two or more donors. A nearest-neighbor algorithm error-corrected the raw reads and collapsed the reads into unique sequences, merging closely related sequences to remove PCR and sequencing errors. CDR3 sequences were aligned to IMGT reference sequences to assign V, D and J gene segments. For a sequence to be retained, at least a six-nucleotide match to both a V gene segment and a J gene segment was required. A rearrangement counted as productive if the CDR3 had no stop codons and remained in frame with V and J, and every other rearrangement counted as non-productive. CDR3 was defined by IMGT convention, running from the second conserved V-encoded cysteine to the conserved J-encoded phenylalanine. The earlier analysis of 500 to 750 of the donors excluded any sequence lacking an unambiguous match to a single V gene segment. An earlier analysis of a few hundred of the donors called V segments functional above 56.7% productive rearrangements and segregating when the between-donor standard deviation exceeded 5%. A statistical classification framework was built for diagnosing cytomegalovirus status from the catalog of TCR beta chain sequences. In a later analysis, V and J genes were assigned by comparing TCR nucleotide sequences against IMGT/GENE-DB human TR gene sequences. A later analysis assigned CDR3 sequences and most-parsimonious VDJ recombination scenarios with the TCRdist pipeline. A later analysis defined each TCR beta chain by its CDR3 amino acid sequence plus V-gene family, and excluded reads lacking a unique V-gene family. A later analysis removed several hundred highly shared, low-generation-probability nucleotide sequences to deal with suspected cross-contamination and a sequencing artifact. In a later analysis, a clonal expansion index was calculated for each public chain from normalized within-repertoire ranks of inferred template counts. A later analysis computed generation probabilities with a VDJ recombination model fitted to out-of-frame rearrangements, and checked the results against IGoR. In a later analysis, TCR-TCR, TCR-HLA and TCR-CMV co-occurrence was scored with hypergeometric tests, and a repertoire-size bias correction was applied to TCR pairs. False discovery rates were estimated in a later analysis by permuting HLA or CMV assignments 20 times. A later analysis grouped co-occurring TCRs with DBSCAN, adding TCRdist sequence similarity when clustering within HLA-allele-positive subsets. Repertoires with fewer than 30,000 or more than 120,000 public chains were left out of co-occurrence clustering, as were five repertoires with anomalous nucleotide sharing. TCRdb obtained this table from immuneACCESS and retained in-frame rearrangements with V and J assigned. These tables miss some clones; where compared with another copy, unresolved V genes account for less than half of the shortfall, and the remainder is unexplained. V, J and clone size were drawn from that table, and D and trimming were deduced from the DNA. The sample has 150,000 to 200,000 clones on record, about 75% of them singletons. Roughly 7.3% of the sample is taken by the ten largest.

Between the V and J ends, shortened by 4 bases and 3 bases respectively, the junction contains 13 bases. The CDR3 measures 14 amino acids from cysteine to phenylalanine. The retained sequence is limited to the CDR3, 42 bases, with the frame set at the first base. CDR1 is given as SGHKS and CDR2 as YYEKEE, both from the germline V gene (reference sequence). Worth noting for this clone: The target of this receptor is not known. Per-base quality was not reported, and no clone a single base away is much larger than it.

The cohort was made up of approximately 670 healthy bone marrow donors. Cohort members were all nominally healthy when sampled, although unrecorded immune exposures were likely present. The donor tested CMV seropositive and was one of the 289 seropositive cohort members. Each donor provided a peripheral blood sample, and peripheral blood mononuclear cells were used for TCR beta sequencing. Genomic DNA was extracted from the blood cell samples with the Qiagen DNeasy Blood Extraction Kit. The V and J segments used are TRBV5-5 and TRBJ1-2; the best D guess is TRBD1, with 5 bases matching. The receptor was derived from a male donor in good health and CMV-seropositive. Sequenced input: PBMCs. The nucleotides are TGTGCCAGCAGCCCACAGGACGGTCACTATGGCTACACCTTC. Its amino acids are CASSPQDGHYGYTF.